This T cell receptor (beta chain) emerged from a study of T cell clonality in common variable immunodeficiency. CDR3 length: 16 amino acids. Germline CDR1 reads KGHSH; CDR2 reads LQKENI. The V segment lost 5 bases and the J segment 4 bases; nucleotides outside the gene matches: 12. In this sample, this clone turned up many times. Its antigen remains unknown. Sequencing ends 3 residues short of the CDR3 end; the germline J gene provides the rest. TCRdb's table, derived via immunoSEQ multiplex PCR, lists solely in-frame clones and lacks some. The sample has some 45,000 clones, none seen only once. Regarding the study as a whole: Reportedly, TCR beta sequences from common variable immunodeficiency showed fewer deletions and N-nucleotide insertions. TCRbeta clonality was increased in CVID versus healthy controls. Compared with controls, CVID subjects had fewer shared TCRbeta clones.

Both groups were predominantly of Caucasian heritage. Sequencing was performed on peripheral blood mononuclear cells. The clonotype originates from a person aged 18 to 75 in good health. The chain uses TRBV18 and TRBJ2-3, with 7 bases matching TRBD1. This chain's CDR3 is CASSKSLTGPADTQYF. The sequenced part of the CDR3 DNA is TGTGCCAGCTCAAAGAGCTTGACAGGGCCCGCAGATACG.